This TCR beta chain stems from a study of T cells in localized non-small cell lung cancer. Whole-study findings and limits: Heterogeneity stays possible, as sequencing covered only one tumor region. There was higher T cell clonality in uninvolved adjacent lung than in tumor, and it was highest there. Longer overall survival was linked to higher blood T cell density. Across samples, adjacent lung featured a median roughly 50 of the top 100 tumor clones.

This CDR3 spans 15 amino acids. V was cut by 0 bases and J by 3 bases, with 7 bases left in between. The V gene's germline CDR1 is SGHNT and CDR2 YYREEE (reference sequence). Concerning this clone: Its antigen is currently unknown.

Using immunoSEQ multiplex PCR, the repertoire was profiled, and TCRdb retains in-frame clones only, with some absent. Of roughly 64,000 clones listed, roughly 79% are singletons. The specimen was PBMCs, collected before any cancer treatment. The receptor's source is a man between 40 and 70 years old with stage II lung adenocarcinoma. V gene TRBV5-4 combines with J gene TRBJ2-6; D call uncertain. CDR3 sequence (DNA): TGTGCCAGCAGCTTGGGCGGAGTTGGGGCCAACGTCCTGACTTTC. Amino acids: CASSLGGVGANVLTF.